This T cell receptor beta chain stems from a study of response to subunit inactivated influenza vaccine. The V gene's germline CDR1 is MDHEN and CDR2 SYDVKM. The CDR3 has 17 amino acids. The germline V and J ends were trimmed by 7 bases and 6 bases, with 24 bases remaining between them. TCRdb fed the RT-PCR reads into MiXCR, producing one record per CDR3 protein. The table includes 500,000 to 600,000 distinct CDR3 sequences, 10% to 12% detected once. This clonotype came up a few times. This sample was shared with a second study, whose subject was T cells expressing NK-cell markers. Per that paper: UMIs accompanied the 5'RACE template switching by which TCR beta cDNA was made.

This TCR derives from a man aged 50-60 years who received an inactivated influenza vaccine. The sequenced sample was PBMCs from blood, obtained on the day of vaccination. V is TRBV28 and J is TRBJ2-2; D perhaps matches TRBD2 (6 bases). In DNA, the CDR3 is TGTGCCAGCACAAACCCCGTGAGGGGAGGATGGGCCGGGGAGCTGTTTTTT. Protein: CASTNPVRGGWAGELFF.